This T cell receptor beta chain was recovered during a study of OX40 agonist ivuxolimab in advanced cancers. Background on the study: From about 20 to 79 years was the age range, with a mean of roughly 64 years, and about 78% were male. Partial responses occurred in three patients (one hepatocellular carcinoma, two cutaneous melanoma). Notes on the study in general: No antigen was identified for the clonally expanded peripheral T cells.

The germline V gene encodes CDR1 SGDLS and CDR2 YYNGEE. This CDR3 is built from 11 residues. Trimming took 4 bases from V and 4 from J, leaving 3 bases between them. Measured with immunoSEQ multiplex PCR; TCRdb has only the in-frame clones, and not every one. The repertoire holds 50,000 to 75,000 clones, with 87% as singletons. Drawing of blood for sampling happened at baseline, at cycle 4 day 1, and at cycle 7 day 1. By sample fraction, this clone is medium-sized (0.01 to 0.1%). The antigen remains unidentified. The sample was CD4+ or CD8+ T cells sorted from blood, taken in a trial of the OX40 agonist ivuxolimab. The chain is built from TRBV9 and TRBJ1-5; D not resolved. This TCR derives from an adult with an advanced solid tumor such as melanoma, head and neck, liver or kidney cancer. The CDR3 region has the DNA TGTGCCAGCAGCCCTAATCAGCCCCAGCATTTT. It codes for CASSPNQPQHF.